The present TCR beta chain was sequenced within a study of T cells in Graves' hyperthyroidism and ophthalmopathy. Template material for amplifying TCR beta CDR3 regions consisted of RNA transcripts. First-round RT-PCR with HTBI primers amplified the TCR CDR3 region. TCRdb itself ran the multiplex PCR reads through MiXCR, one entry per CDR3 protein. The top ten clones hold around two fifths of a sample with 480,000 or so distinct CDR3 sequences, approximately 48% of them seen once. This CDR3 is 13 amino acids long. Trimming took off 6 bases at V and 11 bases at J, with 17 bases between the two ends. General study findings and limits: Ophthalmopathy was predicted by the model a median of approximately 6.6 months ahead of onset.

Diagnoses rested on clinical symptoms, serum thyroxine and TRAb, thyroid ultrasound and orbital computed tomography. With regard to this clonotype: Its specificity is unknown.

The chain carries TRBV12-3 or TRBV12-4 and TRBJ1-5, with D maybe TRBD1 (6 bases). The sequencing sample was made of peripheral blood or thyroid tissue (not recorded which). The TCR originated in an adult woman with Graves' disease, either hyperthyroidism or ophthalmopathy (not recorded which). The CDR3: CASRREGGEAQHF. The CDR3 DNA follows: TGTGCCAGCAGGCGTGAGGGGGGAGAGGCCCAGCATTTT.